This TCR beta chain is drawn from a study of neurological immune-mediated disorders. This clonotype was observed many times. Its antigen is still unknown. Overall study findings and caveats: Expanded clones shared no identical CDR3 amino acid sequences across subjects, which suggested private TCR-beta repertoires in all groups.

The cDNA was generated by 5'RACE with 10-nucleotide random UMIs. TCRdb re-analysed the 5' RACE reads in MiXCR, keeping a single row per CDR3 protein. The sample holds 65,000 to 85,000 distinct CDR3 sequences, more than 5% seen once. Germline-derived CDR1 and CDR2 are DFQATT and SNEGSKA (reference sequence). V was trimmed by 5 bases and J by 0 bases, leaving 10 bases between them. This CDR3 contains 14 residues. Noted time point: longitudinal time-point 2. The receptor's source is a woman aged 60 to 75 with multiple sclerosis. Sequenced input: PBMCs. The gene calls are TRBV20-1 and TRBJ2-2; maybe TRBD1 (6 bases). This CDR3 reads CSAGKGANTGELFF. The CDR3 DNA reads TGCAGTGCTGGGAAGGGGGCGAACACCGGGGAGCTGTTTTTT.